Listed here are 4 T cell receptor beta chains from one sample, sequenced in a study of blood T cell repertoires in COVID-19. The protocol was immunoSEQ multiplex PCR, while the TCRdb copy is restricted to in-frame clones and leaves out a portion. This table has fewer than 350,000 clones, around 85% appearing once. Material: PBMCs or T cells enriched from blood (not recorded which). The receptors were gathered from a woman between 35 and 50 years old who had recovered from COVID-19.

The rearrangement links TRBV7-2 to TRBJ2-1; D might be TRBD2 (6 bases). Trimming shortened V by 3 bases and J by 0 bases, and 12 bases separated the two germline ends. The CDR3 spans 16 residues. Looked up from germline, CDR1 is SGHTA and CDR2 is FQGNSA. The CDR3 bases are TGTGCCAGCAGCTTTATGGGACTTTCCTCCTACAATGAGCAGTTCTTC. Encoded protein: CASSFMGLSSYNEQFF.

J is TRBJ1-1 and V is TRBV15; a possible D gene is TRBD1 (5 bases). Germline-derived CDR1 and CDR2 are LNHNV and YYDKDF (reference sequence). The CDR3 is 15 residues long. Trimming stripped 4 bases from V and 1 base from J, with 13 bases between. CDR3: CATSKGGTGNTEAFF. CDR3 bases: TGTGCCACCAGCAAAGGAGGGACGGGGAACACTGAAGCTTTCTTT.

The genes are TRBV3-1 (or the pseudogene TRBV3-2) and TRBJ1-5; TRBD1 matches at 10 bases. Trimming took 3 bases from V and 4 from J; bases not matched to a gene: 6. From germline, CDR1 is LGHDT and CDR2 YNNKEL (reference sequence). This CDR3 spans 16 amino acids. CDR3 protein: CASSQTWDRGNQPQHF. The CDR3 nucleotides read TGTGCCAGCAGCCAGACGTGGGACAGGGGAAATCAGCCCCAGCATTTT.

The CDR3: CASSQQISNYGYTF. In nucleotides, the CDR3 is TGTGCCAGTAGTCAACAGATATCTAACTATGGCTACACCTTC. This rearrangement joins TRBV19 to TRBJ1-2; D is undetermined. The CDR3 totals 14 residues. V was clipped by 5 bases and J by 0 bases, with 10 bases between them. Germline-derived CDR1 and CDR2 are LNHDA and SQIVND (reference sequence).